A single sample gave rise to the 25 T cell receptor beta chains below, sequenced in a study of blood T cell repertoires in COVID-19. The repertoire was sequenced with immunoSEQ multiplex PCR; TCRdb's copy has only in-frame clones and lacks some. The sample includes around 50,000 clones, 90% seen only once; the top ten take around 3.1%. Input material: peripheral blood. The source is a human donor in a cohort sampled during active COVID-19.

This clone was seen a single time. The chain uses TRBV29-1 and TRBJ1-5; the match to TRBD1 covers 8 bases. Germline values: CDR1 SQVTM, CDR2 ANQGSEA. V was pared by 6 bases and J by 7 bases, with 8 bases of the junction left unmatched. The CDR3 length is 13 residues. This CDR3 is CSVLQGAGQPQHF. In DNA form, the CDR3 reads TGCAGCGTCCTCCAGGGGGCGGGGCAGCCCCAGCATTTT.

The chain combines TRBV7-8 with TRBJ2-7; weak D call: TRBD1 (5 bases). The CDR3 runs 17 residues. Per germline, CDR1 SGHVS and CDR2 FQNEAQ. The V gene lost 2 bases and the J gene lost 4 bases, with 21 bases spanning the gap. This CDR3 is CASSLIPNGRVWYEQYF. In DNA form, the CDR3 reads TGTGCCAGCAGCTTAATCCCCAACGGCAGGGTGTGGTACGAGCAGTACTTC.

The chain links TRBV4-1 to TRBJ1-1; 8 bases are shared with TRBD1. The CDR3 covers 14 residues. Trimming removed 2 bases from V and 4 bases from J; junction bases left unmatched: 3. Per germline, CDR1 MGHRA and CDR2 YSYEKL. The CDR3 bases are TGCGCCAGCAGCCAACAGGGGGCTGTCACTGAAGCTTTCTTT. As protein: CASSQQGAVTEAFF.

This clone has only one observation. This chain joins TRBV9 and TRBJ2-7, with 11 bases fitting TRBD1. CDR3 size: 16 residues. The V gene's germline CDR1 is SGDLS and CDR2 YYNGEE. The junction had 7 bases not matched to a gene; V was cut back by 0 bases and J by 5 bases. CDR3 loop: CASSVAPGQGGNEQYF. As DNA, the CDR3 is TGTGCCAGCAGCGTAGCACCGGGACAGGGGGGAAACGAGCAGTACTTC.

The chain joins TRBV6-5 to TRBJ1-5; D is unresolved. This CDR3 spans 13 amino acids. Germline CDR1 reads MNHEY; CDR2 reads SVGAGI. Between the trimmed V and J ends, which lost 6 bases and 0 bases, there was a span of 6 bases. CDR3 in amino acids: CASSFNSNQPQHF. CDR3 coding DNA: TGTGCCAGCAGCTTTAATAGCAATCAGCCCCAGCATTTT.

The CDR3 DNA reads TGTGCCACCAGTTCCGCAGATACGCAGTATTTT. This translates into CATSSADTQYF. This chain joins TRBV24-1 and TRBJ2-3; D is unresolved. In germline, CDR1 is KGHDR, CDR2 SFDVKD. CDR3 length: 11 amino acids. The V end lost 6 bases, the J end lost 4 bases, and 4 bases lay between the germline ends.

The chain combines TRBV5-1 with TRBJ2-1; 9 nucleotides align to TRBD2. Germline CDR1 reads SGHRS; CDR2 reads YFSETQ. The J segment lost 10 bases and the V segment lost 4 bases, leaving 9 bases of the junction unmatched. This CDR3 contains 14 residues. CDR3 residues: CASSPGGSGGEQFF. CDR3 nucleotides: TGCGCCAGCAGCCCTGGGGGTAGCGGGGGAGAGCAGTTCTTC.

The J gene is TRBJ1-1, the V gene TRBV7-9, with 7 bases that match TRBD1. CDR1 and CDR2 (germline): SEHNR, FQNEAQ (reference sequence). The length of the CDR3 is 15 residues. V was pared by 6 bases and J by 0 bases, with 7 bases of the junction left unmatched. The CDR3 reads CASRLPGTVNTEAFF. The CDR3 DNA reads TGTGCCAGCAGATTACCCGGGACAGTGAACACTGAAGCTTTCTTT.

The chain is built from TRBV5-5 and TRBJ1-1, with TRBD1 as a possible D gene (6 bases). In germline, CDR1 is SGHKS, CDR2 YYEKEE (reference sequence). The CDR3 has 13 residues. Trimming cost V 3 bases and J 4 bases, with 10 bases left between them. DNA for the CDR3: TGTGCCAGCAGCTGGGGACAAGGCACTGAAGCTTTCTTT. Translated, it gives CASSWGQGTEAFF.

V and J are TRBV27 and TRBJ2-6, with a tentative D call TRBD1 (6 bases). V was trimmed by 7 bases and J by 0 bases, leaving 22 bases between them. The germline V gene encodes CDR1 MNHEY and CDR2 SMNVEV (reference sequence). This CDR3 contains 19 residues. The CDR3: CASTPNRDNLFSGANVLTF. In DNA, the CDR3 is TGTGCCAGCACTCCAAACCGGGACAACCTTTTCTCTGGGGCCAACGTCCTGACTTTC.

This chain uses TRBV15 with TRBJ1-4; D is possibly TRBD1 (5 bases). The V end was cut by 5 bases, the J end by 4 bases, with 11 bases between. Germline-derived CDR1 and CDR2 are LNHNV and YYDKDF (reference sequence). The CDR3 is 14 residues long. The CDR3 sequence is CATSRAGLNEKLFF. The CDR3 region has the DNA TGTGCCACCAGCCGGGCGGGGCTTAATGAAAAACTGTTTTTT.

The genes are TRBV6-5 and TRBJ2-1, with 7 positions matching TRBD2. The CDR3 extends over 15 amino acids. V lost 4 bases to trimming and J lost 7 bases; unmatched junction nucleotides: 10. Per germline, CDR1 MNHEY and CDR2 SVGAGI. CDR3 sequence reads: CASSSSWEGWNEQFF. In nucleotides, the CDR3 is TGTGCCAGCAGTTCAAGTTGGGAGGGGTGGAATGAGCAGTTCTTC.

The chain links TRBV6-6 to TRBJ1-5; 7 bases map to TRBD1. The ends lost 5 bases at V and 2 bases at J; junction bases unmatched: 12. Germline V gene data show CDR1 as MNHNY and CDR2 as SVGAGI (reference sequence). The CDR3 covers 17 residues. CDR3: CASSPRQGPFGNQPQHF. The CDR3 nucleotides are TGTGCCAGCAGTCCGCGACAGGGACCCTTTGGCAATCAGCCCCAGCATTTT.

CDR3 sequence (DNA): TGTGCCAGCAGAACAATACGGACGGGAAACTATGGCTACACCTTC. It yields the protein CASRTIRTGNYGYTF. This chain uses TRBV6-6 with TRBJ1-2, with unresolved D. The CDR3 consists of 15 residues. V dropped 6 bases and J dropped 2 bases, with 16 bases sitting between them. Germline values: CDR1 MNHNY, CDR2 SVGAGI (reference sequence).

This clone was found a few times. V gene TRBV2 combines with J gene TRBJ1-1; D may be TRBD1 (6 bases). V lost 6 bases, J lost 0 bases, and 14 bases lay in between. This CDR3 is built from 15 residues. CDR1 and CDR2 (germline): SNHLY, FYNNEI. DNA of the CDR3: TGTGCCAGCAGATTACCGGGACAAATGAACACTGAAGCTTTCTTT. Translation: CASRLPGQMNTEAFF.

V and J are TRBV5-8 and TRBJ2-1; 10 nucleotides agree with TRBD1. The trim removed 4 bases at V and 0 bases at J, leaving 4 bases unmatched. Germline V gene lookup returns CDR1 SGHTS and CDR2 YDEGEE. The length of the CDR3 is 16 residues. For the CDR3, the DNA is TGTGCCAGCAGCCCCGGGACAGGGGCCTCCTACAATGAGCAGTTCTTC. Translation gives CASSPGTGASYNEQFF.

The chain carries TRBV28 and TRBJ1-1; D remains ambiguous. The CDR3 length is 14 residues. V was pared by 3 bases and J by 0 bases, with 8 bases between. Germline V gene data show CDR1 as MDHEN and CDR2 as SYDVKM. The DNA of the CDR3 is TGTGCCAGCAGTTTTCAACAAATGAACACTGAAGCTTTCTTT. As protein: CASSFQQMNTEAFF.

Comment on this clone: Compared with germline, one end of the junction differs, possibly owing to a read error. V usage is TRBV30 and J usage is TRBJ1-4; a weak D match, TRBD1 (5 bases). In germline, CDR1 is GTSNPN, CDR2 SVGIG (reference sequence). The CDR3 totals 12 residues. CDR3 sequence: CAWSVPSEGAVF. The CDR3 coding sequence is TGTGCCTGGAGTGTACCCTCGGAAGGGGCTGTTTTT.

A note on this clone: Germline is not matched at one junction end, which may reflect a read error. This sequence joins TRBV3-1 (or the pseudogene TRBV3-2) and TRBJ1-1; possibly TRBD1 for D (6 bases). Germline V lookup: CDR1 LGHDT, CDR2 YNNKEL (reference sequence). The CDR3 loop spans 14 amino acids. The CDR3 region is CASSQDGTLAMGIF. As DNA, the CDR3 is TGTGCCAGCAGCCAAGATGGGACATTGGCGATGGGGATCTTT.

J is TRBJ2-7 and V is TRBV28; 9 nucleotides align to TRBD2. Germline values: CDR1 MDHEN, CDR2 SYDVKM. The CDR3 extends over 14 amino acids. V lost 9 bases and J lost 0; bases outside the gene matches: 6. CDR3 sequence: CASKPGLASYEQYF. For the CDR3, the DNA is TGTGCCAGTAAACCGGGACTAGCCTCCTACGAGCAGTACTTC.

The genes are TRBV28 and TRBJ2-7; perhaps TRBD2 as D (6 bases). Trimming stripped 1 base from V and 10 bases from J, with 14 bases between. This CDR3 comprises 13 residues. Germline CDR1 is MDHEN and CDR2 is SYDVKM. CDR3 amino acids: CASSLSGVGLQYF. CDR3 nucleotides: TGTGCCAGCAGTTTATCGGGGGTGGGATTACAGTACTTC.

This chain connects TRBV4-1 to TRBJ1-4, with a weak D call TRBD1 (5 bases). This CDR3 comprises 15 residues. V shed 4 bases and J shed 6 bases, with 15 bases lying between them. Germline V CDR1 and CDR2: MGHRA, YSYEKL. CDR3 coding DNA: TGCGCCAGCAGCCGGGGGGGACGGGTAGATGAAAAACTGTTTTTT. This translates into CASSRGGRVDEKLFF.

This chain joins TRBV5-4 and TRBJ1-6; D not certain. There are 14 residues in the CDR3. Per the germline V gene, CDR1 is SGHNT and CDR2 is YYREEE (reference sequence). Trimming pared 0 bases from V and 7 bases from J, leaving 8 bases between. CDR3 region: CASSLASVNSPLHF. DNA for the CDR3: TGTGCCAGCAGCTTGGCGTCGGTAAATTCACCCCTCCACTTT.

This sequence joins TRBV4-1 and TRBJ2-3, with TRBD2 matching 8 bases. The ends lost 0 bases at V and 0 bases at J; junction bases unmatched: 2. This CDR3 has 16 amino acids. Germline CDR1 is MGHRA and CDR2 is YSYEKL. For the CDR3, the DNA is TGCGCCAGCAGCCAAGAGACTAGCGCGAGCACAGATACGCAGTATTTT. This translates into CASSQETSASTDTQYF.

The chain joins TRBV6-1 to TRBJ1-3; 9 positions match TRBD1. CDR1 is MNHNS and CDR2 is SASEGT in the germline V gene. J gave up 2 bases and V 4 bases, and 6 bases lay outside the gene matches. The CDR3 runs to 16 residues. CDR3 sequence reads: CASSGGQGAAGNTIYF. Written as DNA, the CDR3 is TGTGCCAGCAGTGGGGGACAGGGAGCGGCTGGAAACACCATATATTTT.